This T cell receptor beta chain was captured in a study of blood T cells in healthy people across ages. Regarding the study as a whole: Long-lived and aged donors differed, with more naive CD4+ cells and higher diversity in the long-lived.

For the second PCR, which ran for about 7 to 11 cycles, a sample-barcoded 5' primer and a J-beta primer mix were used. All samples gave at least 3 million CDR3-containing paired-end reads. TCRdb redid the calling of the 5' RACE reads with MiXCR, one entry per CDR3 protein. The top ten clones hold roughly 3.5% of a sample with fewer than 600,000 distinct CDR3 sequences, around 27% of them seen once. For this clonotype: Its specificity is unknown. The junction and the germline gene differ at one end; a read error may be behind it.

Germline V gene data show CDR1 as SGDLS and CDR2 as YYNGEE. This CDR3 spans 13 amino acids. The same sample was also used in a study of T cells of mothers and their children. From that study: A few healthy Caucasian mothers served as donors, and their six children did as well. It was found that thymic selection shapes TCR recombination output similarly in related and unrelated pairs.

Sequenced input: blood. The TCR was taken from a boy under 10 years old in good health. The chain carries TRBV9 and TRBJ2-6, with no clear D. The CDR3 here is CACSVGGANVLTF. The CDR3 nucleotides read TGTGCCTGCAGCGTGGGTGGGGCCAACGTCCTGACTTTC.